This T cell receptor (beta chain) stems from a study of blood T cell repertoires in COVID-19. Background on the study: Samples taken during acute and convalescent COVID-19 were collected in the United States, Italy and Spain. In each case, the material was cDNA or gDNA derived from T cells, B-cell-depleted T cells, or PBMCs.

The length of the CDR3 is 15 residues. CDR1 MGHRA and CDR2 YSYEKL come from the germline V gene. The ends lost 3 bases at V and 6 bases at J; junction bases unmatched: 9. Enrollees, about 18 to 95 years old, lived in 20 to 25 US areas. As handled by the study authors: Researchers report that nucleated cell counts were estimated from reference gene primer amplification. Some clones are missing from TCRdb's copy, which holds only in-frame ones; the method was immunoSEQ multiplex PCR. V, J and clone size derive from that table, while D and trimming were established from the DNA sequence. The sample has about 210,000 clones; approximately 85% are singletons.

Sequences were obtained from PBMCs or T cells enriched from blood (not recorded which). This receptor was taken from a man between 35 and 55 years old with acute COVID-19. The J gene is TRBJ2-3, the V gene TRBV4-1, with 7 nucleotides matching TRBD2. CDR3: CASSQLAESSDTQYF. Here the CDR3 DNA reads TGCGCCAGCAGCCAGCTAGCGGAAAGCTCGGATACGCAGTATTTT.